The clone carrying this T cell receptor beta chain was seen a single time. Its target is not known. Original handling: Rarely, patient CD8+ clones larger than 1% corresponded to published virus-specific TCRB sequences. TCRdb's table, derived via immunoSEQ multiplex PCR, lists solely in-frame clones and lacks some. The DNA was the basis for D and trimming; V, J and clone size are from that table. The sample has 15,000 to 20,000 clones; approximately 80% are singletons. These data come from a study of somatic mutations in cytotoxic T cells in rheumatoid arthritis. Study summary: Patients had around 30 ml EDTA blood drawn right after diagnosis, before any treatment. Study observations and caveats: Nobody adjusted the slight TRBV07 underrepresentation in rheumatoid arthritis patients for multiple comparisons. Rheumatoid arthritis patients, but not healthy controls, exhibited increasing CD8+ clonality with age.

V was shortened by 2 bases and J by 7 bases, with 12 bases between the two germline ends. The CDR3 consists of 15 residues. Germline lookup yields CDR1 MDHEN and CDR2 SYDVKM. The sequenced sample was CD8+ T cells sorted from blood. This receptor was identified in an adult with rheumatoid arthritis. This chain connects TRBV28 to TRBJ1-6, with D hard to call. CDR3 region: CASSLRRSRNSPLHF. CDR3 nucleotide sequence: TGTGCCAGCAGTTTACGGAGAAGTCGAAATTCACCCCTCCACTTT.